The 25 T cell receptor beta chains given below trace back to one sample, sequenced in a study of T cell repertoires in cytomegalovirus infection. These receptors are not linked to any known antigen. TCRdb analysed the reads with MiXCR anew, one entry per CDR3 protein. The table has fewer than 70,000 distinct CDR3 sequences, approximately 30% seen once. The material sequenced was CD8+ T cells from cultured PBMCs, taken from culture after CMV antigen stimulation. The receptors shown here come from a human donor in good health (CMV status not recorded). Some clones in this sample may be carry-over from other donors' samples.

This clonotype occurred many times. This sequence joins TRBV7-2 and TRBJ2-5; 7 bases match TRBD2. Trimming removed 5 bases from V and 5 bases from J; junction bases left unmatched: 5. Germline CDR1 SGHTA, CDR2 FQGNSA. The length of the CDR3 is 13 residues. CDR3 amino acids: CASSLVSGETQYF. In nucleotides, the CDR3 is TGTGCCAGCAGCCTGGTTAGCGGGGAGACCCAGTACTTC.

The chain recombines TRBV12-3 or TRBV12-4 with TRBJ1-5, with 8 bases that match TRBD1. This CDR3 has 16 amino acids. V was clipped by 4 bases and J by 3 bases; unmatched bases: 8. CDR3 sequence (DNA): TGTGCCAGCAGTTCGGACAGGGATATGTTCAATCAGCCCCAGCATTTT. This gives the protein CASSSDRDMFNQPQHF.

This clonotype was seen a handful of times. The CDR3 sequence: CASSQELSANYGYTF. The CDR3 DNA reads as TGCGCCAGCAGCCAAGAGTTGTCAGCTAACTATGGCTACACCTTC. The V and J genes are TRBV4-3 and TRBJ1-2; D gene ambiguous. CDR3 length: 15 amino acids. V was clipped by 0 bases and J by 0 bases, with 8 bases between them. Germline lookup yields CDR1 LGHNA and CDR2 YSLEER.

The chain uses TRBV7-9 and TRBJ1-6; 9 bases are shared with TRBD1. CDR1 and CDR2 from the germline V gene are SEHNR and FQNEAQ (reference sequence). Trimming removed 5 bases from V and 13 bases from J; junction bases left unmatched: 9. The CDR3 consists of 14 residues. CDR3 loop: CASSQDRGPGPLHF. The CDR3 DNA reads TGTGCCAGCAGCCAGGACAGGGGCCCAGGGCCCCTCCACTTT.

V and J are TRBV7-6 and TRBJ1-5; 11 bases map to TRBD1. The ends lost 5 bases at V and 4 bases at J; junction bases unmatched: 4. The CDR3 has 15 residues. In germline, CDR1 is SGHVS, CDR2 FNYEAQ. In nucleotides, the CDR3 is TGTGCCAGCAGCGGACAGGGGGCATCGAATCAGCCCCAGCATTTT. Amino acid sequence: CASSGQGASNQPQHF. Together with reference TRBV7-6 and TRBJ1-5, the CDR3 gives the full variable domain: GAGVSQSPRYKVTKRGQDVALRCDPISGHVSLYWYRQALGQGPEFLTYFNYEAQQDKSGLPNDRFSAERPEGSISTLTIQRTEQRDSAMYRCASSGQGASNQPQHFGDGTRLSIL.

This clonotype was recorded a few times. The J gene is TRBJ2-4, the V gene TRBV19, with TRBD1 matching over 8 bases. The V and J ends lost 5 bases and 1 base, in that order; junction bases with no gene match: 4. Germline V CDR1 and CDR2: LNHDA, SQIVND (reference sequence). The CDR3 has 15 residues. CDR3 coding DNA: TGTGCCAGTAGTTGGACAGGGTCGGCCAAAAACATTCAGTACTTC. Residues: CASSWTGSAKNIQYF. The entire variable domain, with the rest obtained from reference TRBV19 and TRBJ2-4, is as follows: DGGITQSPKYLFRKEGQNVTLSCEQNLNHDAMYWYRQDPGQGLRLIYYSQIVNDFQKGDIAEGYSVSREKKESFPLTVTSAQKNPTAFYLCASSWTGSAKNIQYFGAGTRLSVL.

This clonotype has only a few counts. The chain is built from TRBV7-9 and TRBJ2-1; 8 bases match TRBD1. The CDR3 extends over 14 amino acids. Germline CDR1 reads SEHNR; CDR2 reads FQNEAQ (reference sequence). Germline trimming cut 5 bases from V and 3 bases from J; bases unmatched to any gene: 3. CDR3: CASSPGTGYNEQFF. As DNA, the CDR3 is TGTGCCAGCAGCCCCGGGACAGGCTACAATGAGCAGTTCTTC.

This clonotype was seen a handful of times. The chain employs TRBV7-2 and TRBJ2-1; D is ambiguous. In germline, CDR1 is SGHTA, CDR2 FQGNSA. This CDR3 region has 17 residues. With 2 bases removed from V and 0 bases from J, the gap between germline ends came to 14 bases. The CDR3 loop reads CASSLPVDESSYNEQFF. The CDR3 coding sequence is TGTGCCAGCAGCTTACCTGTCGATGAGAGCTCCTACAATGAGCAGTTCTTC.

This sequence joins TRBV7-3 and TRBJ2-2, with TRBD1 as a possible D gene (5 bases). Trimming took 1 base from V and 1 from J, leaving 7 bases between them. This CDR3 has 15 amino acids. Germline V gene sequence: CDR1 SGHTA, CDR2 FQGTGA. The CDR3 loop reads CASSLIGENTGELFF. The CDR3 DNA reads TGTGCCAGCAGCTTAATAGGGGAGAACACCGGGGAGCTGTTTTTT. The variable domain in full, completed from reference TRBV7-3 and TRBJ2-2, reads GAGVSQTPSNKVTEKGKYVELRCDPISGHTALYWYRQSLGQGPEFLIYFQGTGAADDSGLPNDRFFAVRPEGSVSTLKIQRTERGDSAVYLCASSLIGENTGELFFGEGSRLTVL.

This chain uses TRBV12-5 with TRBJ2-5, with TRBD2 matching 11 bases. The CDR3 totals 18 residues. The junction had 12 bases not matched to a gene; V was cut back by 5 bases and J by 1 base. Germline CDR1 is LGHNT and CDR2 is FRNRAP. CDR3 loop: CASGPGSSGRTLQETQYF. The CDR3 DNA reads TGTGCTAGTGGTCCAGGTTCTAGCGGGAGGACCCTCCAAGAGACCCAGTACTTC. Variable domain in full (rest from reference TRBV12-5 and TRBJ2-5): DARVTQTPRHKVTEMGQEVTMRCQPILGHNTVFWYRQTMMQGLELLAYFRNRAPLDDSGMPKDRFSAEMPDATLATLKIQPSEPRDSAVYFCASGPGSSGRTLQETQYFGPGTRLLVL.

This clonotype was seen many times. The CDR3 loop reads CSVIQGRYEQFF. CDR3 sequence (DNA): TGCAGCGTTATCCAGGGGAGGTATGAGCAGTTCTTC. The chain uses TRBV29-1 and TRBJ2-1; D may be TRBD1 or TRBD2 (6 bases each). Germline CDR1 reads SQVTM; CDR2 reads ANQGSEA. V lost 5 bases and J 8 bases, leaving 13 bases between the germline ends. There are 12 residues in the CDR3.

This clonotype turned up a few times. The J gene is TRBJ1-6, the V gene TRBV5-4; 8 bases match TRBD1. This CDR3 spans 16 amino acids. With V trimmed by 0 bases and J by 8 bases, 7 bases remained unmatched. Germline CDR1 and CDR2: SGHNT and YYREEE (reference sequence). CDR3 region: CASSLGTGPGDSPLHF. The CDR3 DNA follows: TGTGCCAGCAGCTTGGGGACAGGGCCCGGGGATTCACCCCTCCACTTT. Together with reference TRBV5-4 and TRBJ1-6, the CDR3 gives the full variable domain: ETGVTQSPTHLIKTRGQQVTLRCSSQSGHNTVSWYQQALGQGPQFIFQYYREEENGRGNFPPRFSGLQFPNYSSELNVNALELDDSALYLCASSLGTGPGDSPLHFGNGTRLTVT.

This clonotype has ten or more counts. This rearrangement joins TRBV12-3 or TRBV12-4 to TRBJ2-1; 11 bases agree with TRBD2. CDR3 size: 17 residues. The V segment lost 4 bases and the J segment 3 bases; nucleotides outside the gene matches: 8. In DNA form, the CDR3 reads TGTGCCAGCAGTTCCTCGAATAGCGGGAGGGTCTACAATGAGCAGTTCTTC. Residues: CASSSSNSGRVYNEQFF.

This clonotype has just a few counts. The CDR3 DNA reads TGCGCCAGCAGCCCCCGATCGGCGGGGGGGCTCAATGAGCAGTTCTTC. Amino acid sequence: CASSPRSAGGLNEQFF. The chain carries TRBV4-3 and TRBJ2-1; 9 nucleotides line up with TRBD2. The CDR3 loop spans 16 amino acids. Trimming cost V 4 bases and J 6 bases; bases outside gene matches: 10. Germline loops: CDR1 LGHNA, CDR2 YSLEER.

This clonotype was seen more than once but under ten times. V and J are TRBV27 and TRBJ2-1; D is ambiguous. Germline CDR1 reads MNHEY; CDR2 reads SMNVEV (reference sequence). Trimming stripped 8 bases from V and 4 bases from J, with 12 bases between. The CDR3 contains 13 residues. CDR3 sequence reads: CASSTDGYNEQFF. In DNA, the CDR3 is TGTGCCAGCTCAACTGACGGATACAATGAGCAGTTCTTC.

The chain links TRBV10-3 to TRBJ1-1, with D perhaps matching TRBD1 (5 bases). V shed 3 bases and J shed 0 bases, with 11 bases lying between them. Per germline, CDR1 ENHRY and CDR2 SYGVKD. CDR3 length: 15 amino acids. The CDR3 sequence is CAISDWRGMNTEAFF. CDR3 nucleotide sequence: TGTGCCATCAGTGATTGGAGGGGAATGAACACTGAAGCTTTCTTT.

This CDR3 is CASSAEAQGLSYEQYF. CDR3 bases: TGTGCCAGTAGTGCTGAAGCACAGGGCCTCTCCTACGAGCAGTACTTC. This chain joins TRBV19 and TRBJ2-7; a weak D match, TRBD1 (6 bases). V shed 5 bases and J shed 0 bases, with 17 bases lying between them. The germline V gene has CDR1 LNHDA and CDR2 SQIVND (reference sequence). CDR3 length equals 16 residues.

V and J are TRBV7-9 and TRBJ1-5, with a weak D call TRBD1 (6 bases). CDR1 and CDR2 (germline): SEHNR, FQNEAQ (reference sequence). The CDR3 contains 14 residues. Trimming took 2 bases from V and 4 from J, leaving 9 bases between them. CDR3 nucleotides: TGTGCCAGCAGCTTATCGCAGGGGAATCAGCCCCAGCATTTT. Translated: CASSLSQGNQPQHF.

The V call is TRBV19, the J call TRBJ1-5; TRBD1 aligns across 8 bases. Germline V gives CDR1 LNHDA, CDR2 SQIVND (reference sequence). CDR3 length: 14 residues. Trimming at V came to 3 bases and at J to 4 bases, leaving 2 bases not matched to a gene. CDR3 amino acids: CASSIRDRNQPQHF. The CDR3 nucleotides are TGTGCCAGTAGTATCCGGGACAGGAATCAGCCCCAGCATTTT.

V gene TRBV4-3 combines with J gene TRBJ1-2; tentatively, D is TRBD1 (5 bases). Trimming removed 5 bases at V and 7 bases at J, with 14 bases between. Germline CDR1 LGHNA, CDR2 YSLEER. This CDR3 is 13 amino acids long. The CDR3 nucleotides read TGCGCCAGCAGCTCCCCGGTGAGGGGTGGCTACACCTTC. Encoded protein: CASSSPVRGGYTF.

The chain joins TRBV5-1 to TRBJ2-3; 9 positions match TRBD2. CDR1 and CDR2 (germline): SGHRS, YFSETQ. The CDR3 is 15 amino acids. Germline trimming cut 4 bases from V and 2 bases from J; bases unmatched to any gene: 5. The CDR3, as DNA: TGCGCCAGCAGCGCCAAGCGGGGGGCCACAGATACGCAGTATTTT. Protein: CASSAKRGATDTQYF.

This clonotype came up many times. The V call is TRBV6-2 or TRBV6-3, the J call TRBJ2-7, with D tentatively TRBD1 or TRBD2 (6 bases each). CDR3 size: 14 residues. Germline-derived CDR1 and CDR2 are MNHEY and SVGEGT. Trimming pared 0 bases from V and 4 bases from J, leaving 10 bases between. The CDR3 DNA sequence: TGTGCCAGCAGTTACTCCGGGGGCCTTTACGAGCAGTACTTC. Translated: CASSYSGGLYEQYF.

This chain links TRBV19 with TRBJ2-3, with TRBD2 matching 7 bases. The CDR3 runs to 16 residues. V lost 1 base and J lost 6; bases outside the gene matches: 10. CDR1 is LNHDA, CDR2 SQIVND, per germline (reference sequence). The CDR3 loop reads CASSIAPGGPRDTQYF. The CDR3 bases are TGTGCCAGTAGTATAGCCCCGGGAGGCCCACGGGATACGCAGTATTTT.

This clonotype was detected many times. This chain links TRBV11-2 with TRBJ2-3; TRBD1 aligns across 9 bases. Germline V gene lookup returns CDR1 SGHAT and CDR2 FQNNGV. CDR3 length: 17 residues. V lost 1 base to trimming and J lost 1 base; unmatched junction nucleotides: 6. In nucleotides, the CDR3 is TGTGCCAGCAGCTTAGGCTTGGGACAGGGCCGCACAGATACGCAGTATTTT. This sequence encodes CASSLGLGQGRTDTQYF.

This clonotype was counted a few times. V and J are TRBV12-3 or TRBV12-4 and TRBJ2-2; either TRBD1 or TRBD2 may fit D (7 bases each). Trimming removed 5 bases at V and 2 bases at J, with 18 bases between. The CDR3 covers 17 residues. CDR3 loop: CASSIGGRGHNTGELFF. In nucleotides, the CDR3 is TGTGCCAGCAGTATCGGGGGGAGGGGGCATAACACCGGGGAGCTGTTTTTT.